Listed below are T cell receptor beta chains from one sample, sequenced in a study of cytomegalovirus exposure and HLA in healthy donors. The table came from immunoSEQ multiplex PCR; TCRdb's copy has only in-frame clones and leaves some out. The sample shows under 130,000 clones, 70% to 80% of them seen only once. The sequencing sample was made of PBMCs. These receptors came from a middle-aged woman in good health and CMV-seronegative. Each CDR3 is given with its conserved first and last residue. The order of the fields is clone size, J gene, V gene, D gene, CDR3 DNA, CDR3 protein. D genes are given only for firm matches. Expanded clones get a size class; other rows say once, few or many, or leave the size out.

clone size: .; J gene: TRBJ2-3; V gene: TRBV9; D gene: TRBD2; CDR3 DNA: TGTGCCAGCAGCGTACCCCACCCAAGCGGGAGGATAACAGATACGCAGTATTTT; CDR3 protein: CASSVPHPSGRITDTQYF
clone size: .; J gene: TRBJ2-1; V gene: TRBV28; D gene: TRBD1; CDR3 DNA: TGTGCCAGCAGTTTAGAGGGGGCCGTGTACAATGAGCAGTTCTTC; CDR3 protein: CASSLEGAVYNEQFF
clone size: .; J gene: TRBJ2-7; V gene: TRBV30; D gene: .; CDR3 DNA: TGTGCCTGGAGGACAACAGGGACCTACGAGCAGTACTTC; CDR3 protein: CAWRTTGTYEQYF
clone size: .; J gene: TRBJ1-1; V gene: TRBV30; D gene: .; CDR3 DNA: TGTGCCTGGGGCGAGGGTGGGATCGGTGAAGCTTTCTTT; CDR3 protein: CAWGEGGIGEAFF
clone size: .; J gene: TRBJ2-1; V gene: TRBV10-3; D gene: TRBD2; CDR3 DNA: TGTGCCATCAGTGGGGCGGGGACTAGCAGGAGCTCTAGCTCCTACAATGAGCAGTTCTTC; CDR3 protein: CAISGAGTSRSSSSYNEQFF
clone size: .; J gene: TRBJ2-5; V gene: TRBV28; D gene: .; CDR3 DNA: TGTGCCAGCAGTTCGAGGGGGTCGGAGACCCAGTACTTC; CDR3 protein: CASSSRGSETQYF
clone size: .; J gene: TRBJ2-7; V gene: TRBV27; D gene: TRBD2; CDR3 DNA: TGTGCCAGCAGTTTAGGGACTAGCGGGGTCTACGAGCAGTACTTC; CDR3 protein: CASSLGTSGVYEQYF
clone size: .; J gene: TRBJ1-1; V gene: TRBV29-1; D gene: .; CDR3 DNA: TGCAGCGTTGGACCAGGGAACACTGAAGCTTTCTTT; CDR3 protein: CSVGPGNTEAFF
clone size: few; J gene: TRBJ2-7; V gene: TRBV28; D gene: TRBD2; CDR3 DNA: TGTGCCAGCAGTTTACCACCCGGGGGGGGGCCCTACGAGCAGTACTTC; CDR3 protein: CASSLPPGGGPYEQYF
clone size: .; J gene: TRBJ2-7; V gene: TRBV30; D gene: TRBD1; CDR3 DNA: TGTGCCTGGAAACAGGGGAACTACGAGCAGTACTTC; CDR3 protein: CAWKQGNYEQYF
clone size: .; J gene: TRBJ2-4; V gene: TRBV9; D gene: TRBD2; CDR3 DNA: TGTGCCAGCACCCCGCGAATAGCGGGAGACTACGCCAAAAACATTCAGTACTTC; CDR3 protein: CASTPRIAGDYAKNIQYF
clone size: .; J gene: TRBJ2-1; V gene: TRBV21-1; D gene: .; CDR3 DNA: TGTGCCAGCAGCAAAGTCGATAGCTCCTACAATGAGCAGTTCTTC; CDR3 protein: CASSKVDSSYNEQFF
clone size: .; J gene: TRBJ2-7; V gene: TRBV10-1; D gene: TRBD2; CDR3 DNA: TGCGCCAGCAGTGACGGGAGGTACGAGCAGTACTTC; CDR3 protein: CASSDGRYEQYF
clone size: .; J gene: TRBJ2-2; V gene: TRBV6-5; D gene: TRBD1; CDR3 DNA: TGTGCCAGCAGACAACAGGGGGCGAACACCGGGGAGCTGTTTTTT; CDR3 protein: CASRQQGANTGELFF
clone size: .; J gene: TRBJ2-7; V gene: TRBV5-1; D gene: TRBD2; CDR3 DNA: TGCGCCAGCAAGTTAACCTCGCTAGCGGGAGTCTACGAGCAGTACTTC; CDR3 protein: CASKLTSLAGVYEQYF
clone size: .; J gene: TRBJ2-7; V gene: TRBV5-4; D gene: TRBD1; CDR3 DNA: TGTGCCAGCAGCGCCCACCCGAGAGGACAGGGGCCTTCCTACGAGCAGTACTTC; CDR3 protein: CASSAHPRGQGPSYEQYF
clone size: .; J gene: TRBJ1-6; V gene: TRBV27; D gene: .; CDR3 DNA: TGTGCCAGCAGTTTATCCCCAGGGGTAGGTTCACCCCTCCACTTT; CDR3 protein: CASSLSPGVGSPLHF
clone size: .; J gene: TRBJ2-1; V gene: TRBV4-2; D gene: TRBD2; CDR3 DNA: TGTGCCAGCAGCCCCCCCAGGACTAGCATGCATGAGCAGTTCTTC; CDR3 protein: CASSPPRTSMHEQFF
clone size: .; J gene: TRBJ2-3; V gene: TRBV5-1; D gene: .; CDR3 DNA: TGCGCCAGCAGTTCGTTACAGGGAGGCACAGATACGCAGTATTTT; CDR3 protein: CASSSLQGGTDTQYF
clone size: .; J gene: TRBJ1-6; V gene: TRBV6-5; D gene: .; CDR3 DNA: TGTGCCAGCAACCCCGGGGAGGCAAATAATTCACCCCTCCACTTT; CDR3 protein: CASNPGEANNSPLHF
clone size: .; J gene: TRBJ2-1; V gene: TRBV4-2; D gene: .; CDR3 DNA: TGTGCCAGCAGCCAAGCCGGACGGGGGCAGTTCTTC; CDR3 protein: CASSQAGRGQFF
clone size: .; J gene: TRBJ2-7; V gene: TRBV5-1; D gene: .; CDR3 DNA: TGCGCCAGCAGCCCTACAGGTCCCTTTGCCTACGAGCAGTACTTC; CDR3 protein: CASSPTGPFAYEQYF
clone size: .; J gene: TRBJ1-1; V gene: TRBV7-9; D gene: .; CDR3 DNA: TGTGCCAGCAGCCGGGCCCCCGCGAGGGTAGGGACTGAAGCTTTCTTT; CDR3 protein: CASSRAPARVGTEAFF
clone size: .; J gene: TRBJ1-5; V gene: TRBV7-9; D gene: TRBD1; CDR3 DNA: TGTGCCAGCAGCCGACAGGGATCGGGCAATCAGCCCCAGCATTTT; CDR3 protein: CASSRQGSGNQPQHF
clone size: once; J gene: TRBJ1-1; V gene: TRBV5-1; D gene: .; CDR3 DNA: TGCGCCAGCAGGGACCTCCGGGGGACTGAAGCTTTCTTT; CDR3 protein: CASRDLRGTEAFF
clone size: once; J gene: TRBJ2-5; V gene: TRBV19; D gene: TRBD1; CDR3 DNA: TGTGCCAGTAGTACCGGACAGGGCGATCAAGAGACCCAGTACTTC; CDR3 protein: CASSTGQGDQETQYF
clone size: few; J gene: TRBJ1-5; V gene: TRBV9; D gene: TRBD1; CDR3 DNA: TGTGCCAGCAGCGCCGACCCAGGGGGGAATCAGCCCCAGCATTTT; CDR3 protein: CASSADPGGNQPQHF
clone size: .; J gene: TRBJ2-7; V gene: TRBV29-1; D gene: .; CDR3 DNA: TGCAGCGTTGTTACGAGACTAGGAGGTTACGAGCAGTACTTC; CDR3 protein: CSVVTRLGGYEQYF
clone size: .; J gene: TRBJ2-5; V gene: TRBV11-3; D gene: .; CDR3 DNA: TGTGCCAGCAGCCCCGGTGGAGCCCAAGAGACCCAGTACTTC; CDR3 protein: CASSPGGAQETQYF
clone size: .; J gene: TRBJ2-3; V gene: TRBV5-6; D gene: TRBD2; CDR3 DNA: TGTGCCAGCAGCCCGACTAGCGGGATGTATACGCAGTATTTT; CDR3 protein: CASSPTSGMYTQYF
clone size: .; J gene: TRBJ1-4; V gene: TRBV6-1; D gene: .; CDR3 DNA: TGTGCCAGCAGTCCGGACAGACCAACTAATGAAAAACTGTTTTTT; CDR3 protein: CASSPDRPTNEKLFF
clone size: .; J gene: TRBJ2-1; V gene: TRBV15; D gene: .; CDR3 DNA: TGTGCCACCAGCAGAGATCCCGGGGTCAATGAGCAGTTCTTC; CDR3 protein: CATSRDPGVNEQFF
clone size: .; J gene: TRBJ2-5; V gene: TRBV9; D gene: .; CDR3 DNA: TGTGCCAGCAGCGTTCTCGGACACCTCCAAGAGACCCAGTACTTC; CDR3 protein: CASSVLGHLQETQYF
clone size: .; J gene: TRBJ2-2; V gene: TRBV7-2; D gene: .; CDR3 DNA: TGTGCCAGCAGCCCTGTGAGAGACACCGGGGAGCTGTTTTTT; CDR3 protein: CASSPVRDTGELFF
clone size: .; J gene: TRBJ1-2; V gene: TRBV2; D gene: .; CDR3 DNA: TGTGCCAGCAGTGAAAGTCAGGGAACCTATGGCTACACCTTC; CDR3 protein: CASSESQGTYGYTF
clone size: .; J gene: TRBJ2-1; V gene: TRBV10-2; D gene: TRBD2; CDR3 DNA: TGCGCCAGCAGTACCGCGGGAGAGGCCTACAATGAGCAGTTCTTC; CDR3 protein: CASSTAGEAYNEQFF
clone size: .; J gene: TRBJ2-1; V gene: TRBV5-4; D gene: TRBD1; CDR3 DNA: TGTGCCAGCAGCTTAGCTGGACAGGGGGGGGGTACCAATGAGCAGTTCTTC; CDR3 protein: CASSLAGQGGGTNEQFF
clone size: .; J gene: TRBJ2-3; V gene: TRBV27; D gene: .; CDR3 DNA: TGTGCCAGCAGTTTATCGCTAGTTCCGACAGATACGCAGTATTTT; CDR3 protein: CASSLSLVPTDTQYF
clone size: .; J gene: TRBJ2-7; V gene: TRBV5-6; D gene: .; CDR3 DNA: TGTGCCAGCAGCCGAGGACAGTACGAGCAGTACTTC; CDR3 protein: CASSRGQYEQYF
clone size: .; J gene: TRBJ1-1; V gene: TRBV5-1; D gene: .; CDR3 DNA: TGCGCCACCACCCCCGACAGCGCCCATGAAGCTTTCTTT; CDR3 protein: CATTPDSAHEAFF
clone size: .; J gene: TRBJ2-3; V gene: TRBV7-2; D gene: .; CDR3 DNA: TGTGCCAGCAGCCTGACAGCCTCAGATACGCAGTATTTT; CDR3 protein: CASSLTASDTQYF
clone size: few; J gene: TRBJ2-1; V gene: TRBV10-3; D gene: TRBD1; CDR3 DNA: TGTGCCATCACCCAGGGGGCTGACTACAATGAGCAGTTCTTC; CDR3 protein: CAITQGADYNEQFF
clone size: .; J gene: TRBJ2-2; V gene: TRBV2; D gene: TRBD2; CDR3 DNA: TGTGCCAGCAGAGGAGCGCGGGAGGGGGGGCCCGGGGAGCTGTTTTTT; CDR3 protein: CASRGAREGGPGELFF
clone size: .; J gene: TRBJ1-4; V gene: TRBV28; D gene: .; CDR3 DNA: TGTGCCAGCCGAGGACAGTTCAATGAAAAACTGTTTTTT; CDR3 protein: CASRGQFNEKLFF
clone size: .; J gene: TRBJ1-5; V gene: TRBV30; D gene: .; CDR3 DNA: TGTGCCTGGTCTCAGGATAGCAATCAGCCCCAGCATTTT; CDR3 protein: CAWSQDSNQPQHF
clone size: .; J gene: TRBJ2-1; V gene: TRBV6-1; D gene: .; CDR3 DNA: TGTGCCAGCAGTGATGGGAGAGGGCGGGCTGAGCAGTTCTTC; CDR3 protein: CASSDGRGRAEQFF
clone size: .; J gene: TRBJ2-7; V gene: TRBV7-2; D gene: .; CDR3 DNA: TGTGCCAGCACCCTTTCGACGGGACTCTACGAGCAGTACTTC; CDR3 protein: CASTLSTGLYEQYF
clone size: few; J gene: TRBJ2-3; V gene: TRBV28; D gene: TRBD1; CDR3 DNA: TGTGCCAGCAGTCACAGGGGACCCACAGATACGCAGTATTTT; CDR3 protein: CASSHRGPTDTQYF
clone size: once; J gene: TRBJ2-5; V gene: TRBV7-9; D gene: .; CDR3 DNA: TGTGCCAGCAGCTCGGGACACGAGGGCCCAAGTCGGGAGACCCAGTACTTC; CDR3 protein: CASSSGHEGPSRETQYF
clone size: .; J gene: TRBJ2-7; V gene: TRBV25-1; D gene: TRBD1; CDR3 DNA: TGTGCCAGCAGACAGGGGAACTCCTACGAGCAGTACTTC; CDR3 protein: CASRQGNSYEQYF
clone size: .; J gene: TRBJ2-5; V gene: TRBV7-2; D gene: TRBD1; CDR3 DNA: TGTGCCAGCAGCTTAGCCAGGGGGCGCGTGGAGACCCAGTACTTC; CDR3 protein: CASSLARGRVETQYF
clone size: .; J gene: TRBJ2-7; V gene: TRBV4-2; D gene: TRBD2; CDR3 DNA: TGTGCCAGCAGCCAAGATCTAGCTAGCGGGGACGAGCAGTACTTC; CDR3 protein: CASSQDLASGDEQYF
clone size: .; J gene: TRBJ1-1; V gene: TRBV18; D gene: .; CDR3 DNA: TGTGCCAGCTCACCTCGGTCGGGGGGTGTAAGCACTGAAGCTTTCTTT; CDR3 protein: CASSPRSGGVSTEAFF
clone size: .; J gene: TRBJ2-2; V gene: TRBV28; D gene: TRBD2; CDR3 DNA: TGTGCCAGCAGGGGGTCACTAGCGGACACCGGGGAGCTGTTTTTT; CDR3 protein: CASRGSLADTGELFF
clone size: .; J gene: TRBJ2-1; V gene: TRBV7-9; D gene: .; CDR3 DNA: TGTGCCAGCAACCAAGGAGGGGCAGGTGCGGGAGAGCAGTTCTTC; CDR3 protein: CASNQGGAGAGEQFF
clone size: .; J gene: TRBJ1-3; V gene: TRBV19; D gene: .; CDR3 DNA: TGTGCCAGTAGTCCAAGGACAGTCTCTGGAAACACCATATATTTT; CDR3 protein: CASSPRTVSGNTIYF